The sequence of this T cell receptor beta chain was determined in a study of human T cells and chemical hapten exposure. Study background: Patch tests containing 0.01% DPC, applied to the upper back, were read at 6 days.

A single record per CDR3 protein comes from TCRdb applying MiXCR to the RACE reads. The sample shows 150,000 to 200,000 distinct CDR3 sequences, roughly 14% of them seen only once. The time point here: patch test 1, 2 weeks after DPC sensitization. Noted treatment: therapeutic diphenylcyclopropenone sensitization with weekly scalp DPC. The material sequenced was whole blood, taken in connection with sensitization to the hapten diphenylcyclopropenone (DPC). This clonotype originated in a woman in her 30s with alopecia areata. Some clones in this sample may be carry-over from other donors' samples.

CDR3 region: CSTQGTDTQHF. The CDR3 DNA is TGCAGTACGCAGGGGACAGATACGCAGCATTTT. The chain joins TRBV20-1 to TRBJ2-3; 7 bases fit TRBD1. The J call may be in error: the DNA end matches TRBJ1-5 better. Germline loops: CDR1 DFQATT, CDR2 SNEGSKA (reference sequence). This CDR3 contains 11 residues.